The clone carrying this T cell receptor (beta chain) was counted many times. These data are taken from a study of neurological immune-mediated disorders. TCRdb called the 5' RACE reads again in MiXCR, with one record for every CDR3 protein. The sample lists over 60,000 distinct CDR3 sequences, around 5% occurring once. Sample: PBMCs. The TCR sequence derives from a woman aged 65 to 85 with multiple sclerosis.

CDR3 loop: CASSLAENTEAFF. The DNA of the CDR3 is TGCGCCAGCAGCTTGGCAGAGAACACTGAAGCTTTCTTT. The rearrangement links TRBV5-1 to TRBJ1-1; no reliable D call. This CDR3 region has 13 residues. Germline assignment: CDR1 SGHRS and CDR2 YFSETQ. Trimming left V 0 bases short and J 1 base short, with 4 bases between. The variable domain in full, with the rest retrieved from reference TRBV5-1 and TRBJ1-1, is KAGVTQTPRYLIKTRGQQVTLSCSPISGHRSVSWYQQTPGQGLQFLFEYFSETQRNKGNFPGRFSGRQFSNSRSEMNVSTLELGDSALYLCASSLAENTEAFFGQGTRLTVV.